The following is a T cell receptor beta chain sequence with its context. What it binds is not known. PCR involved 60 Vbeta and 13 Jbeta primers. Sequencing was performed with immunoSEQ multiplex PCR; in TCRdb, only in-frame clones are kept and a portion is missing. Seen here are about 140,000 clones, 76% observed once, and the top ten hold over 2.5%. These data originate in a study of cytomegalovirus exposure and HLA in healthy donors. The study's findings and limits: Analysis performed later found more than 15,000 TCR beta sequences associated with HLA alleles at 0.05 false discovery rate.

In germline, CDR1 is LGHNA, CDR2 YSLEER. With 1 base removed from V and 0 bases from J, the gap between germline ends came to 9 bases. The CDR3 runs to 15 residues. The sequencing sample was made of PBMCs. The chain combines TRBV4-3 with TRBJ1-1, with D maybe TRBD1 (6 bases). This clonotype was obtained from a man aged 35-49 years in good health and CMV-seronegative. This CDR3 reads CASSQGGGMNTEAFF. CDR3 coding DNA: TGCGCCAGCAGCCAAGGAGGGGGAATGAACACTGAAGCTTTCTTT.